This TCR beta chain was sequenced in a study of technical replicates of blood from a few donors. The protocol was immunoSEQ multiplex PCR, while the TCRdb copy is restricted to in-frame clones and leaves out a portion. This sample has just under 45,000 clones, with around 96% found just once. The CDR3 is 13 amino acids. The V gene's germline CDR1 is MNHEY and CDR2 SMNVEV (reference sequence). V shed 4 bases and J shed 3 bases, with 7 bases lying between them. The sequenced material came from T cells isolated from PBMCs. The chain combines TRBV27 with TRBJ2-4; D possibly corresponds to TRBD2 (6 bases). This receptor was identified in a human donor in good health. The CDR3 DNA reads as TGTGCCAGCAGTTCCGGGGGCAAAAACATTCAGTACTTC. Translated: CASSSGGKNIQYF.